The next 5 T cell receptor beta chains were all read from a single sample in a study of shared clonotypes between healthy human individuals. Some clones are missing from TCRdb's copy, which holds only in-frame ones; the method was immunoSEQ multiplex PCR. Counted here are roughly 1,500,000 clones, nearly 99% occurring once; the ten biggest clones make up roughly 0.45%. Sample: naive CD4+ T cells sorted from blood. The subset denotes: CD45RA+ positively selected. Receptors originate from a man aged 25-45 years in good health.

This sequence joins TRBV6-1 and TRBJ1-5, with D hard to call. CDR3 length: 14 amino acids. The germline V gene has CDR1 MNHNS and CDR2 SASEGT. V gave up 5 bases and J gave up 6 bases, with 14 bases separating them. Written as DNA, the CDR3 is TGTGCCAGCAGTAGAGCGCTCGGTGGTCAGCCCCAGCATTTT. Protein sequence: CASSRALGGQPQHF.

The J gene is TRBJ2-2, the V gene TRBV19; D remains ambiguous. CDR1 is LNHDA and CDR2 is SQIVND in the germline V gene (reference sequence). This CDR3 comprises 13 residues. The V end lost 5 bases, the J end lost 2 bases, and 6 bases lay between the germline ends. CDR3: CASSWLNTGELFF. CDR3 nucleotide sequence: TGTGCCAGTAGTTGGCTTAACACCGGGGAGCTGTTTTTT.

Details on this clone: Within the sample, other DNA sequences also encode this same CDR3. The CDR3, as DNA: TGTGCCAGCAGTTACTCAGGGGCAGATACGCAGTATTTT. Its translation: CASSYSGADTQYF. The V call is TRBV6-6, the J call TRBJ2-3, with D maybe TRBD1 (5 bases). V lost 0 bases and J 4 bases, leaving 5 bases between the germline ends. CDR3 size: 13 residues. Germline loops: CDR1 MNHNY, CDR2 SVGAGI (reference sequence).

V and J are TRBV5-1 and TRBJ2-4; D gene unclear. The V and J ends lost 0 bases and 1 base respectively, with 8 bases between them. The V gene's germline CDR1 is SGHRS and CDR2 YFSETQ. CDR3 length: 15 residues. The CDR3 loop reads CASSLVSTAKNIQYF. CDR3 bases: TGCGCCAGCAGCTTGGTGTCGACGGCCAAAAACATTCAGTACTTC.

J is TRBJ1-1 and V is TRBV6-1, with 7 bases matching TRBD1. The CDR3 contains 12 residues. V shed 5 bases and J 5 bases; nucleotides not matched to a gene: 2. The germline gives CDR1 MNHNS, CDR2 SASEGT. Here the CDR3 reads CASSRQGTEAFF. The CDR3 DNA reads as TGTGCCAGCAGTCGACAGGGTACTGAAGCTTTCTTT.